The source of this TCR beta chain is a study of early T cells in non-severe SARS-CoV-2 infection. Study background: Chains were unpaired, as sequencing was done on bulk RNA from unsorted whole blood.

The germline V gene has CDR1 MGHRA and CDR2 YSYEKL. The V and J ends lost 5 bases and 6 bases, in that order; junction bases with no gene match: 5. This CDR3 comprises 15 residues. Overall study results and limits: Anti-spike CD8 specificities were favored by VDJdb matching, whose results missed private and CD4 specificities.

Each single cDNA molecule received a unique molecular identifier. TCRdb independently ran MiXCR on the 5' RACE reads; one entry per CDR3 protein. The profile shows 90,000 to 120,000 distinct CDR3 sequences, 12% of them singletons. The table lists this clonotype with a few counts. Its antigen is unknown. The sequencing sample was made of whole blood. The origin of this receptor is an adult who was a healthcare worker with PCR-confirmed SARS-CoV-2 infection or an uninfected control (not recorded which). The gene calls are TRBV4-1 and TRBJ2-2, with 11 bases fitting TRBD1. DNA of the CDR3: TGCGCCAGCAGCGACGGACAGGGGGCGGCCGGGGAGCTGTTTTTT. Its protein product is CASSDGQGAAGELFF.